The 21 T cell receptor beta chains below were found in one sample sequenced in a study of identical twins. One entry per CDR3 protein, called by TCRdb with MiXCR from the 5' RACE reads. The top ten clones hold 0.85% to 1% of a sample with about 700,000 distinct CDR3 sequences, around 8.3% of them seen once. These records were also assigned to another study, of yellow fever vaccine responses in identical twins.

The sample comprised PBMCs. The receptors stem from a woman aged 18-35 years in good health.

The gene calls are TRBV5-1 and TRBJ2-5; perhaps TRBD1 as D (5 bases). This CDR3 has 12 amino acids. The V and J ends lost 5 bases and 5 bases respectively, with 10 bases between them. From germline, CDR1 is SGHRS and CDR2 YFSETQ. The CDR3 nucleotides read TGCGCCAGCAGAGGGGTAGTGGAGACCCAGTACTTC. This gives the protein CASRGVVETQYF.

This clonotype was counted at least ten times. The chain carries TRBV6-5 and TRBJ2-2, with unresolved D. Trimming removed 2 bases from V and 3 bases from J, with 10 bases in between. CDR1 is MNHEY and CDR2 is SVGAGI in the germline V gene. This CDR3 region has 15 residues. CDR3 sequence (DNA): TGTGCCAGCAGTTACGTTGGCACCGACACCGGGGAGCTGTTTTTT. Its translation is CASSYVGTDTGELFF.

This clonotype was picked up a small number of times. V usage is TRBV7-9 and J usage is TRBJ2-7, with D uncertain. Trimming removed 4 bases from V and 5 bases from J, with 12 bases in between. The CDR3 has 13 residues. Germline loops: CDR1 SEHNR, CDR2 FQNEAQ (reference sequence). The CDR3 loop reads CASSSTLSHEQYF. CDR3 nucleotides: TGTGCCAGCAGCTCCACTTTATCCCACGAGCAGTACTTC.

The chain combines TRBV6-2 or TRBV6-3 with TRBJ2-1, with 9 bases that match TRBD2. Trimming cost V 4 bases and J 7 bases; bases outside gene matches: 5. The CDR3 totals 14 residues. Germline loops: CDR1 MNHEY, CDR2 SVGEGT. DNA of the CDR3: TGTGCCAGCAGTTCCGGGACTAGCTTGAATGAGCAGTTCTTC. It encodes CASSSGTSLNEQFF.

This sequence joins TRBV9 and TRBJ1-2; D possibly corresponds to TRBD1 (6 bases). The CDR3 has 15 residues. Per germline, CDR1 SGDLS and CDR2 YYNGEE. V lost 0 bases to trimming and J lost 8 bases, with 17 bases between them. The CDR3 coding sequence is TGTGCCAGCAGCGTAGATCCGACAGGCTTGTTAGGCTACACCTTC. It codes for CASSVDPTGLLGYTF. Combining the CDR3 with reference TRBV9 and TRBJ1-2 gives the whole variable domain DSGVTQTPKHLITATGQRVTLRCSPRSGDLSVYWYQQSLDQGLQFLIQYYNGEERAKGNILERFSAQQFPDLHSELNLSSLELGDSALYFCASSVDPTGLLGYTFGSGTRLTVV.

There are a few counts of this clonotype. This rearrangement joins TRBV5-1 to TRBJ1-4; D gene ambiguous. This CDR3 spans 15 amino acids. Germline CDR1 is SGHRS and CDR2 is YFSETQ. V lost 4 bases, J lost 6 bases, and 16 bases lay in between. CDR3 bases: TGCGCCAGCAGCCCTCGGGTTGGCGGGGATGAAAAACTGTTTTTT. It codes for CASSPRVGGDEKLFF.

In its sample, this clonotype was seen many times. This chain connects TRBV7-8 to TRBJ2-3; perhaps TRBD1 as D (6 bases). CDR1 is SGHVS and CDR2 is FQNEAQ in the germline V gene. V was shortened by 5 bases and J by 4 bases, with 19 bases between the two germline ends. The CDR3 loop spans 16 amino acids. The DNA of the CDR3 is TGTGCCAGCAGCCTACAGGGTGGGATAGGGTCAGATACGCAGTATTTT. Translation: CASSLQGGIGSDTQYF.

A few counts support this clonotype. The rearrangement links TRBV29-1 to TRBJ2-7; D is ambiguous. Germline V lookup: CDR1 SQVTM, CDR2 ANQGSEA. The V and J ends lost 0 bases and 3 bases respectively, with 6 bases between them. This CDR3 has 12 amino acids. The CDR3 is CSVEDSGYEQYF. CDR3 coding DNA: TGCAGCGTTGAAGATTCGGGCTACGAGCAGTACTTC.

This clonotype was seen a handful of times. The chain recombines TRBV3-1 with TRBJ2-5; unclear D gene. This CDR3 is 12 amino acids long. CDR1 LGHDT and CDR2 YNNKEL come from the germline V gene (reference sequence). The V end lost 0 bases, the J end lost 5 bases, and 4 bases lay between the germline ends. The CDR3: CASSQDSETQYF. The CDR3 nucleotides read TGTGCCAGCAGCCAAGACTCCGAGACCCAGTACTTC.

Ten or more counts support this clonotype. This rearrangement joins TRBV24-1 to TRBJ2-3; D is perhaps TRBD1 (6 bases). The CDR3 has 13 residues. CDR1 and CDR2 from the germline V gene are KGHDR and SFDVKD. V lost 9 bases and J 2 bases, leaving 11 bases between the germline ends. The CDR3 protein is CATGDKYTDTQYF. In DNA form, the CDR3 reads TGTGCCACCGGGGACAAATACACAGATACGCAGTATTTT.

This clonotype was detected a few times. V is TRBV14 and J is TRBJ2-3; D is unclear. CDR1 SGHDN and CDR2 FVKESK come from the germline V gene. The CDR3 runs to 18 residues. V was clipped by 0 bases and J by 0 bases, with 16 bases between them. In DNA, the CDR3 is TGTGCCAGCAGCCAAGATTGGTTGGCCGGAGCTAGCACAGATACGCAGTATTTT. Amino acids: CASSQDWLAGASTDTQYF.

This clonotype was seen more than once but under ten times. The chain combines TRBV30 with TRBJ2-7, with 8 bases identical to TRBD2. V lost 5 bases, J lost 5 bases, and 8 bases stayed unmatched. Germline assignment: CDR1 GTSNPN and CDR2 SVGIG (reference sequence). This CDR3 region has 13 residues. In DNA, the CDR3 is TGTGCCTGGGAAGCGGGAGTCTCTCACGAGCAGTACTTC. It codes for CAWEAGVSHEQYF.

This chain uses TRBV12-3 or TRBV12-4 with TRBJ1-5, with 7 bases matching TRBD1. The CDR3 consists of 16 residues. Losses at the gene ends were 2 bases for V and 2 bases for J; bases not matched to a gene: 6. The CDR3 nucleotides are TGTGCCAGCAGTTTACGACAGGGAGCCGGCAATCAGCCCCAGCATTTT. It is translated as CASSLRQGAGNQPQHF.

This clonotype came up a few times. V usage is TRBV9 and J usage is TRBJ2-1; D unresolved. V dropped 6 bases and J dropped 2 bases, with 18 bases sitting between them. The CDR3 has 16 amino acids. The germline V gene encodes CDR1 SGDLS and CDR2 YYNGEE. The CDR3 spells CASNPYSISAYNEQFF. DNA for the CDR3: TGTGCCAGCAACCCATACAGCATCTCGGCCTACAATGAGCAGTTCTTC.

This chain joins TRBV14 and TRBJ1-5; D is perhaps TRBD1 (5 bases). The CDR3 loop spans 19 amino acids. Germline CDR1 SGHDN, CDR2 FVKESK. Trimming cost V 8 bases and J 3 bases, with 29 bases left between them. The CDR3 DNA is TGTGCCAGCGACCCATTGATAGGGAGCCGGGACCATTTCAATCAGCCCCAGCATTTT. It specifies CASDPLIGSRDHFNQPQHF.

Ten or more counts support this clonotype. The genes are TRBV12-3 or TRBV12-4 and TRBJ2-7; 9 bases are shared with TRBD1. This CDR3 has 15 amino acids. The junction had 6 bases not matched to a gene; V was cut back by 5 bases and J by 1 base. CDR3 nucleotides: TGTGCCAGCAGTCCACCGACAGGGGGGTCCTACGAGCAGTACTTC. Amino acid sequence: CASSPPTGGSYEQYF.

A few counts support this clonotype. The gene calls are TRBV3-1 and TRBJ2-7; 14 bases map to TRBD2. J gave up 7 bases and V 0 bases, and 8 bases lay outside the gene matches. The CDR3 is 17 amino acids. Germline CDR1 and CDR2: LGHDT and YNNKEL (reference sequence). The CDR3 protein is CASSQEGLAGAWGEQYF. DNA for the CDR3: TGTGCCAGCAGCCAAGAGGGACTAGCGGGGGCCTGGGGGGAGCAGTACTTC.

The chain carries TRBV27 and TRBJ2-7; maybe TRBD2 (5 bases). The V and J ends lost 6 bases and 9 bases respectively, with 18 bases between them. The length of the CDR3 is 13 residues. CDR1 is MNHEY and CDR2 is SMNVEV in the germline V gene (reference sequence). The CDR3: CASRSGYEGGQYF. The CDR3 DNA is TGTGCCAGCAGGTCGGGATACGAGGGCGGGCAGTACTTC.

The rearrangement links TRBV29-1 to TRBJ2-7; 7 positions match TRBD1. The CDR3 sequence is 12 residues long. V dropped 6 bases and J dropped 5; count of bases not matched to a gene: 7. Looked up from germline, CDR1 is SQVTM and CDR2 is ANQGSEA. The CDR3 nucleotides read TGCAGCGTATACAGGGGTCGGAACGAGCAGTACTTC. Its protein product is CSVYRGRNEQYF.

Concerning this clonotype itself: Given the absence of the conserved phenylalanine or tryptophan at the CDR3 end, a read error is likely. V usage is TRBV7-9 and J usage is TRBJ1-1, with D hard to call. Germline values: CDR1 SEHNR, CDR2 FQNEAQ (reference sequence). Deletions cut 5 bases from V and 7 bases from J, with 8 bases between. This CDR3 has 11 residues. In DNA, the CDR3 is TGTGCCAGCAGCGACACTGGTGAAGCTTTCTTA. Translation gives CASSDTGEAFL.

This chain links TRBV6-2 or TRBV6-3 with TRBJ1-5; 7 bases match TRBD1. J lost 4 bases, V lost 5 bases, and 5 bases had no gene match. CDR3 length equals 14 residues. The germline gives CDR1 MNHEY, CDR2 SVGEGT. In DNA form, the CDR3 reads TGTGCCAGCAGTCGACAGGGTGCGAATCAGCCCCAGCATTTT. As protein: CASSRQGANQPQHF.